This T cell receptor beta chain was profiled in a study of Graves' ophthalmopathy and Graves' hyperthyroidism. Study results and caveats: Ophthalmopathy cases were distinguished from stable hyperthyroidism by a 13-signature model, reaching just over 85% sensitivity and 65% to 83% specificity. In blood, most expanded thyroid clonotypes above 0.001 frequency were also detected.

Researchers took RNA transcripts and amplified TCR beta CDR3 regions from them. A first-round RT-PCR used HTBI primers, followed by a second-round multiplex PCR. TCRdb re-analysed the multiplex PCR reads in MiXCR, keeping a single row per CDR3 protein. The sample holds 200,000 to 250,000 distinct CDR3 sequences; over 25% are singletons and the top ten take around 10%. Trimming cost V 6 bases and J 5 bases, with 16 bases left between them. The CDR3 spans 14 residues. Germline CDR1 and CDR2: MNHEY and SVGEGT. This clonotype was detected a few times. The antigen remains undetermined. Sequencing was done on a sample of peripheral blood. The chain couples TRBV6-2 or TRBV6-3 to TRBJ2-5, with D perhaps matching TRBD2 (6 bases). This TCR came from a man in his fifties or sixties with Graves' ophthalmopathy. The DNA for the CDR3 is TGTGCCAGCAGAGGGACTCTCCCGGGGGAGACCCAGTACTTC. Its protein product is CASRGTLPGETQYF.